The rows below give T cell receptor beta chains drawn from one sample of a study of blood T cell repertoires in COVID-19. TCRdb's copy holds only in-frame clones and misses some; the assay was immunoSEQ multiplex PCR. The sample records about 170,000 clones, 85% to 90% being singletons. Sequenced: peripheral blood. The receptors derive from a woman aged 55-70 years with COVID-19, enrolled during active disease. Each CDR3 is given with its conserved first and last residue. The order of the fields is CDR3 DNA, CDR3 protein, D gene, clone size, V gene, J gene. D genes are given only for firm matches. Only some rows state a clone size, as once, few, many or a class for expanded clones.

TGTGCCAGCAGCGCGGTGGGACCGAACGGGACTCACGAGCAGTACTTC	CASSAVGPNGTHEQYF	.	.	TRBV9	TRBJ2-7
TGTGCCAGCAGCCAAGGAGAGCCGCTAACCGAGCAGTACTTC	CASSQGEPLTEQYF	.	.	TRBV4-2	TRBJ2-7
TGTGCCACCAGTGACAGGTCCTCTCCAGCTAACTATGGCTACACCTTC	CATSDRSSPANYGYTF	.	.	TRBV24-1	TRBJ1-2
TGTGCCAGCAGCCTGGCGGGCGGGCAGCCCCAGCATTTT	CASSLAGGQPQHF	.	once	TRBV14	TRBJ1-5
TGTGCCAGCAGCCCAATACGGGGTCTGCTGGCTGGCTACACCTTC	CASSPIRGLLAGYTF	.	.	TRBV6-6	TRBJ1-2
TGCGCCAGCAGCTGGAGACTAGCGGGCCAGCTCTCCTACGAGCAGTACTTC	CASSWRLAGQLSYEQYF	TRBD2	.	TRBV5-1	TRBJ2-7
TGCGCCAGCAGCCGGAAAACTGAGGGATTCGGGGAGCTGTTTTTT	CASSRKTEGFGELFF	.	.	TRBV4-3	TRBJ2-2
TGTGCCAGCAGTCGGAGTCTCGGGGAGCTGTTTTTT	CASSRSLGELFF	.	.	TRBV7-2	TRBJ2-2
TGCGCCAGCAGCCAAGGACTAGCGGGAGGGAGCTACAATGAGCAGTTCTTC	CASSQGLAGGSYNEQFF	TRBD2	.	TRBV4-3	TRBJ2-1
TGTGCCTGGACCCCTCGACAGGGGGCTAGCTATGGCTACACCTTC	CAWTPRQGASYGYTF	TRBD1	.	TRBV30	TRBJ1-2
TGTGCCAGCAGTTTTGGGGGGGGAGACACCGGGGAGCTGTTTTTT	CASSFGGGDTGELFF	TRBD2	.	TRBV6-5	TRBJ2-2
TGTGCAAGTCGCTTCTGTGCGAACAGGGCCTACGAGCAGTACTTC	CASRFCANRAYEQYF	.	.	TRBV12-2	TRBJ2-7
TGTGCCAGCAGCATTCAGGGGGCACGGGGAAACACCATATATTTT	CASSIQGARGNTIYF	TRBD1	.	TRBV11-2	TRBJ1-3
TGTGCCAGCAGCATACCTACGGGAAATGAGCAGTTCTTC	CASSIPTGNEQFF	.	.	TRBV7-9	TRBJ2-1
TGTGCCAGCAGTTTCGGAGGGCCTGGAAACACCATATATTTT	CASSFGGPGNTIYF	.	few	TRBV6-2/TRBV6-3	TRBJ1-3
TGTGCCAGCAGTTACGCGCAGGGGGCGCTTAGAAATCAGCCCCAGCATTTT	CASSYAQGALRNQPQHF	TRBD1	.	TRBV6-2/TRBV6-3	TRBJ1-5
TGTGCCAGCACCACCGGAGGGACAGGTGGCGAGACCCAGTACTTC	CASTTGGTGGETQYF	TRBD1	.	TRBV28	TRBJ2-5
TGCAGCGTTGCTTCCGGGAGCGCGAACACCGGGGAGCTGTTTTTT	CSVASGSANTGELFF	.	.	TRBV29-1	TRBJ2-2
TGTGCCAGCAACCACGCGGGGAACACTGAAGCTTTCTTT	CASNHAGNTEAFF	.	.	TRBV25-1	TRBJ1-1
TGCGCCAGCAGCTTGGGCCGGGTGGGCGAGCAGTACTTC	CASSLGRVGEQYF	.	many	TRBV5-1	TRBJ2-7
TGTGCCAGCCGTAACCGGGACAGGGGCTCACCCCTCCACTTT	CASRNRDRGSPLHF	TRBD1	.	TRBV19	TRBJ1-6
TGTGCCAGCAGCTTTGGGACAGGGGAGGGCGAGCAGTACTTC	CASSFGTGEGEQYF	TRBD1	few	TRBV5-6	TRBJ2-7
TGTGCCAGCAGCGTAGCTACGGGTAACTATGGCTACACCTTC	CASSVATGNYGYTF	.	.	TRBV9	TRBJ1-2
TGTGCCAGCAGCTTACAAGGTGGACAGGGCGGTTTCACCGGGGAGCTGTTTTTT	CASSLQGGQGGFTGELFF	TRBD1	.	TRBV7-9	TRBJ2-2
TGTGCCAGCAGTCGGACAGAACTAGCCAAAAACATTCAGTACTTC	CASSRTELAKNIQYF	.	.	TRBV6-6	TRBJ2-4
TGCAGCGTCCTGGGGGGATACGAGCAGTACTTC	CSVLGGYEQYF	.	once	TRBV29-1	TRBJ2-7
TGCGCCAGCAGCCAACAGCGGGGCTATAATTCACCCCTCCACTTT	CASSQQRGYNSPLHF	.	.	TRBV4-3	TRBJ1-6
TGCGCCAGCAGCCGAGACCCCTCGACAGATAGCACAGATACGCAGTATTTT	CASSRDPSTDSTDTQYF	.	.	TRBV4-3	TRBJ2-3
TGTGCCAGCTCACCACCGGGGACAGGGAGGACTGAAGCTTTCTTT	CASSPPGTGRTEAFF	TRBD1	once	TRBV18	TRBJ1-1
TGTGCCAGCAGCTTAGAGGGACAGAGCAATCAGCCCCAGCATTTT	CASSLEGQSNQPQHF	TRBD1	.	TRBV7-2	TRBJ1-5
TGTGCCAGTAGTATAGTTGGGACTAGCGGTTCCTACGAGCAGTACTTC	CASSIVGTSGSYEQYF	TRBD2	.	TRBV19	TRBJ2-7
TGTGCCAGCAGCCCCCGCCGGACAGGGGGGAATGAGCAGTTCTTC	CASSPRRTGGNEQFF	TRBD1	.	TRBV7-2	TRBJ2-1
TGTGCCAGCTCGATGGGGCAGGGAGGCCGCTCTGGAAACACCATATATTTT	CASSMGQGGRSGNTIYF	.	.	TRBV28	TRBJ1-3
TGTGCCAGCAGTTTACCAGGGGCCAACTATGGCTACACCTTC	CASSLPGANYGYTF	.	.	TRBV28	TRBJ1-2
TGCGCCAGCACCAAGGACAGTTCTGGGGCCAACGTCCTGACTTTC	CASTKDSSGANVLTF	.	.	TRBV4-3	TRBJ2-6
TGTGCCAGCAGCGTACAGGGTGACTATGGCTACACCTTC	CASSVQGDYGYTF	.	.	TRBV4-2	TRBJ1-2
TGTGCCAGCAGCTTAGATGGGCAGTCTGAAGCTTTCTTT	CASSLDGQSEAFF	.	once	TRBV11-3	TRBJ1-1
TGTGCCAGCAGCTTAGAGGCGGGAGGGCCGGGGGTCGAGCAGTACTTC	CASSLEAGGPGVEQYF	TRBD2	.	TRBV11-2	TRBJ2-7
TGTGCCAGCAGGTCGGTAACCAACACAGATACGCAGTATTTT	CASRSVTNTDTQYF	.	.	TRBV2	TRBJ2-3
TGTGCCAGTAGAATGGGACAGGGGTCTGGCGAGCAGTACTTC	CASRMGQGSGEQYF	TRBD1	.	TRBV19	TRBJ2-7
TGTGCCAGCTCACACGGCGCAGGGTCTACCTACGAGCAGTACTTC	CASSHGAGSTYEQYF	.	.	TRBV18	TRBJ2-7
TGTGCCAGCAGCTTAGCGTACACAGATACGCAGTATTTT	CASSLAYTDTQYF	.	.	TRBV7-2	TRBJ2-3